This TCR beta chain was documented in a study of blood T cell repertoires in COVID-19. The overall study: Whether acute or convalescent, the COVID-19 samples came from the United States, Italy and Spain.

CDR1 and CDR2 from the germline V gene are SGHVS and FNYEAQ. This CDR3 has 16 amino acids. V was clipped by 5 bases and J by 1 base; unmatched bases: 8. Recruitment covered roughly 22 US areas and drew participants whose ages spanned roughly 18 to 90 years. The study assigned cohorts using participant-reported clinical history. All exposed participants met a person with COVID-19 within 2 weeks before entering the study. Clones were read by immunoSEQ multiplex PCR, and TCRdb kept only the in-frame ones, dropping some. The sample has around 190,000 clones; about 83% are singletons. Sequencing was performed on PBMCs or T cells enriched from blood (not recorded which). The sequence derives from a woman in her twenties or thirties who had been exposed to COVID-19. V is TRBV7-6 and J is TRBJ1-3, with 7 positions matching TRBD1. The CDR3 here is CASSLSRGQSGNTIYF. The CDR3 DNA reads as TGTGCCAGCAGCCTCTCTAGGGGGCAATCTGGAAACACCATATATTTT.